These 25 T cell receptor beta chains originate from one sample sequenced in a study of cytomegalovirus exposure and HLA in healthy donors (dated by TCRdb to about 2017). Library generation was performed with the immunoSEQ multiplex PCR assay. The multiplex PCR relied on a mix of 60 forward primers for TCR Vbeta segments and 13 reverse primers for TCR Jbeta segments. The source is immuneACCESS, and TCRdb retained only in-frame sequences with V and J called. Part of the clones is not carried over; for the studies checked, unresolved V genes explain less than half of this, and the remainder is unexplained. The sample table holds some 140,000 clones, of which around three quarters were seen once. The ten largest make up approximately 1% of the sample. The sequenced sample consisted of PBMCs. The origin of the receptors is a man between 18 and 35 years old in good health and CMV-seronegative.

This rearrangement joins TRBV7-9 to TRBJ1-2; D remains unclear. Germline lookup yields CDR1 SEHNR and CDR2 FQNEAQ (reference sequence). V lost 4 bases and J 6 bases, leaving 15 bases between the germline ends. The CDR3 is 14 residues long. CDR3 sequence: CASSYSRDGDGYTF. Here the CDR3 DNA reads TGTGCCAGCAGCTATTCGAGGGATGGGGATGGCTACACCTTC. Looking up the rest from reference TRBV7-9 and TRBJ1-2 gives the full variable domain: DTGVSQNPRHKITKRGQNVTFRCDPISEHNRLYWYRQTLGQGPEFLTYFQNEAQLEKSRLLSDRFSAERPKGSFSTLEIQRTEQGDSAMYLCASSYSRDGDGYTFGSGTRLTVV.

The V call is TRBV19, the J call TRBJ2-6; the D gene is possibly TRBD1 (6 bases). This CDR3 has 16 residues. V lost 5 bases to trimming and J lost 3 bases, with 14 bases between them. The V gene's germline CDR1 is LNHDA and CDR2 SQIVND (reference sequence). CDR3 bases: TGTGCCAGTAGTCCGCTCACAGGGATTGGGGCCAACGTCCTGACTTTC. Translation gives CASSPLTGIGANVLTF. Complete variable domain (other parts from reference TRBV19 and TRBJ2-6): DGGITQSPKYLFRKEGQNVTLSCEQNLNHDAMYWYRQDPGQGLRLIYYSQIVNDFQKGDIAEGYSVSREKKESFPLTVTSAQKNPTAFYLCASSPLTGIGANVLTFGAGSRLTVL.

This chain connects TRBV7-9 to TRBJ1-3; D not certain. The CDR3 has 14 residues. V lost 5 bases, J lost 0 bases, and 8 bases lay in between. The germline CDR1 and CDR2 sequences are SEHNR and FQNEAQ (reference sequence). The CDR3 here is CASSRVNSGNTIYF. CDR3 sequence (DNA): TGTGCCAGCAGCCGGGTGAACTCTGGAAACACCATATATTTT.

The chain joins TRBV6-6 to TRBJ2-7; no firm D call. V dropped 6 bases and J dropped 5 bases, with 14 bases sitting between them. The CDR3 covers 13 residues. Germline CDR1 and CDR2: MNHNY and SVGAGI (reference sequence). The CDR3 loop is CASSSLLSHEQYF. CDR3 bases: TGTGCCAGCAGCTCACTTCTATCTCACGAGCAGTACTTC.

Turning to this clone: Germline is not matched at one junction end, which may reflect a read error. Distinct nucleotide sequences in the sample also encode this CDR3. The chain couples TRBV5-1 to TRBJ1-6; possibly TRBD1 for D (6 bases). Looked up from germline, CDR1 is SGHRS and CDR2 is YFSETQ. CDR3 length: 17 residues. The DNA for the CDR3 is TGCGCCAGCAGCCGGGGGGCACAGTCCGCTGGGAATTCACCCCTCCATTTT. It translates to CASSRGAQSAGNSPLHF.

The chain employs TRBV4-3 and TRBJ2-5; 11 nucleotides align to TRBD2. CDR3 length equals 17 residues. Trimming took 0 bases from V and 5 from J; bases not matched to a gene: 8. Germline lookup yields CDR1 LGHNA and CDR2 YSLEER. In DNA form, the CDR3 reads TGCGCCAGCAGCCAAGATGGTAGTAGCGGGGGGGTTGAGACCCAGTACTTC. Its protein is CASSQDGSSGGVETQYF.

This chain links TRBV9 with TRBJ2-7; 7 nucleotides match TRBD1. Germline CDR1 and CDR2: SGDLS and YYNGEE. The CDR3 covers 18 residues. The V and J ends lost 4 bases and 2 bases, in that order; junction bases with no gene match: 18. The CDR3 DNA sequence: TGTGCCAGCAGCTTGTCCCGGGACAGTACAAATCGGCCCTACGAGCAGTACTTC. This translates into CASSLSRDSTNRPYEQYF.

This clone was detected only a few times. The rearrangement uses TRBV30 and TRBJ1-1; the match to TRBD1 covers 7 bases. Germline CDR1 is GTSNPN and CDR2 is SVGIG (reference sequence). The CDR3 length is 14 residues. J was trimmed by 7 bases and V by 0 bases; bases with no gene match: 8. The CDR3 DNA sequence: TGTGCCTGGAGTGTATTGGAGGGGGCAGGTGAAGCTTTCTTT. Protein: CAWSVLEGAGEAFF.

This clone was seen only a few times. The chain uses TRBV6-5 and TRBJ1-5; TRBD1 matches 10 bases. This CDR3 spans 15 amino acids. The trim removed 4 bases at V and 4 bases at J, leaving 4 bases unmatched. The germline gives CDR1 MNHEY, CDR2 SVGAGI. CDR3 protein: CASSWTGGRNQPQHF. The CDR3 DNA sequence: TGTGCCAGCAGTTGGACAGGGGGTCGGAATCAGCCCCAGCATTTT.

V gene TRBV7-2 combines with J gene TRBJ2-2; D perhaps matches TRBD2 (6 bases). The CDR3 is made up of 13 amino acids. Germline V gene lookup returns CDR1 SGHTA and CDR2 FQGNSA. V lost 5 bases and J lost 8, with 12 bases in between. This CDR3 reads CASSPLAGGELFF. Here the CDR3 DNA reads TGTGCCAGCAGCCCCCTCGCGGGGGGGGAGCTGTTTTTT.

The chain is built from TRBV6-6 and TRBJ1-2, with TRBD1 matching over 8 bases. The CDR3 consists of 14 residues. The germline V gene encodes CDR1 MNHNY and CDR2 SVGAGI (reference sequence). Unmatched junction bases numbered 6, after V lost 3 bases and J lost 6 bases. CDR3 nucleotides: TGTGCCAGCAGTTATTTGGGACAGGTCGATGGCTACACCTTC. Translation gives CASSYLGQVDGYTF.

The chain uses TRBV30 and TRBJ2-1, with 8 bases aligning to TRBD2. J was trimmed by 8 bases and V by 3 bases; bases with no gene match: 3. Germline CDR1 reads GTSNPN; CDR2 reads SVGIG (reference sequence). The length of the CDR3 is 12 residues. CDR3 sequence: CAWSSGGDEQFF. For the CDR3, the DNA is TGTGCCTGGAGCTCGGGAGGGGATGAGCAGTTCTTC.

The chain links TRBV18 to TRBJ2-5, with 9 nucleotides matching TRBD2. The germline gives CDR1 KGHSH, CDR2 LQKENI. Trimming took 2 bases from V and 3 from J; bases not matched to a gene: 1. CDR3 length: 14 residues. The CDR3 sequence is CASSPASGEETQYF. CDR3 nucleotide sequence: TGTGCCAGCTCACCAGCTAGCGGGGAAGAGACCCAGTACTTC.

The rearrangement links TRBV19 to TRBJ1-1; D not certain. Trimming stripped 2 bases from V and 1 base from J, with 5 bases between. The length of the CDR3 is 13 residues. CDR1 is LNHDA and CDR2 is SQIVND in the germline V gene (reference sequence). The DNA of the CDR3 is TGTGCCAGTAGTATAAACAGGAACACTGAAGCTTTCTTT. The encoded protein is CASSINRNTEAFF. The variable domain in full, with the rest retrieved from reference TRBV19 and TRBJ1-1, is DGGITQSPKYLFRKEGQNVTLSCEQNLNHDAMYWYRQDPGQGLRLIYYSQIVNDFQKGDIAEGYSVSREKKESFPLTVTSAQKNPTAFYLCASSINRNTEAFFGQGTRLTVV.

This clone was recorded a few times. This chain joins TRBV30 and TRBJ1-4; 8 nucleotides agree with TRBD1. The germline V gene encodes CDR1 GTSNPN and CDR2 SVGIG (reference sequence). Germline trimming cut 3 bases from V and 5 bases from J; bases unmatched to any gene: 5. The CDR3 spans 14 residues. CDR3 sequence: CAWSPGQGNEKLFF. As DNA, the CDR3 is TGTGCCTGGAGCCCAGGACAGGGAAATGAAAAACTGTTTTTT.

In its sample, this clone was seen a few times. The V and J genes are TRBV2 and TRBJ2-2; tentatively, D is TRBD1 (6 bases). This CDR3 comprises 16 residues. Germline lookup yields CDR1 SNHLY and CDR2 FYNNEI. Between the trimmed V and J ends, which lost 1 base and 0 bases, there was a span of 9 bases. This CDR3 reads CASSEGGPANTGELFF. Here the CDR3 DNA reads TGTGCCAGCAGTGAAGGGGGGCCCGCGAACACCGGGGAGCTGTTTTTT.

The genes are TRBV7-8 and TRBJ2-7, with TRBD1 as a possible D gene (6 bases). Trimming removed 4 bases from V and 6 bases from J, with 13 bases in between. Looked up from germline, CDR1 is SGHVS and CDR2 is FQNEAQ. The CDR3 spans 13 residues. CDR3 in amino acids: CASSSLRGSEQYF. As DNA, the CDR3 is TGTGCCAGCAGCTCCCTAAGGGGGTCCGAGCAGTACTTC.

The chain carries TRBV7-8 and TRBJ1-2; 9 bases map to TRBD1. Per germline, CDR1 SGHVS and CDR2 FQNEAQ. This CDR3 is 18 amino acids long. The trim removed 2 bases at V and 7 bases at J, leaving 17 bases unmatched. Written as DNA, the CDR3 is TGTGCCAGCAGCTTAAGGTTATTGGGGGACAGGGAAGGAGGTGGCTACACCTTC. Translation gives CASSLRLLGDREGGGYTF.

The chain joins TRBV2 to TRBJ2-5; D is possibly TRBD2 (6 bases). Germline V gives CDR1 SNHLY, CDR2 FYNNEI. The CDR3 length is 14 residues. Trimming left V 2 bases short and J 1 base short, with 8 bases between. In DNA, the CDR3 is TGTGCCAGCAGTGAACCGGGGGTCCAAGAGACCCAGTACTTC. Protein: CASSEPGVQETQYF.

This sequence joins TRBV9 and TRBJ2-2, with TRBD1 matching 11 bases. After removal of 1 base from V and 6 bases from J, the junction contained 2 bases not matched to a gene. CDR1 SGDLS and CDR2 YYNGEE come from the germline V gene. There are 15 residues in the CDR3. DNA of the CDR3: TGTGCCAGCAGCGTAACGGGACAGGGGGCCGGGGAGCTGTTTTTT. This codes for CASSVTGQGAGELFF.

DNA for the CDR3: TGTGCCAGCAGCTCCCAGCCAGGGACAAGGGCTGTATCACTGTTTTTT. The encoded protein is CASSSQPGTRAVSLFF. The chain links TRBV28 to TRBJ1-4; D might be TRBD1 (6 bases). The germline V gene has CDR1 MDHEN and CDR2 SYDVKM. The length of the CDR3 is 16 residues. The V end lost 6 bases, the J end lost 13 bases, and 27 bases lay between the germline ends.

The DNA of the CDR3 is TGTGCCAGTAGCACTATAGAGACGCAGTATTTT. As protein: CASSTIETQYF. The rearrangement links TRBV19 to TRBJ2-3; D remains unclear. CDR3 length equals 11 residues. In germline, CDR1 is LNHDA, CDR2 SQIVND (reference sequence). Trimming took off 6 bases at V and 9 bases at J, with 10 bases between the two ends.

The sample holds one count of this clone. The J gene is TRBJ2-7, the V gene TRBV10-3, with D maybe TRBD2 (6 bases). Germline V CDR1 and CDR2: ENHRY, SYGVKD. The CDR3 totals 13 residues. Trimming pared 7 bases from V and 3 bases from J, leaving 13 bases between. CDR3 protein: CAITGGSSYEQYF. The CDR3 bases are TGTGCCATCACCGGAGGGAGCAGCTACGAGCAGTACTTC.

The V and J genes are TRBV4-3 and TRBJ2-2; D not certain. Germline assignment: CDR1 LGHNA and CDR2 YSLEER. Trimming pared 1 base from V and 0 bases from J, leaving 12 bases between. The length of the CDR3 is 17 residues. Here the CDR3 DNA reads TGCGCCAGCAGCCAAGTGGTGGCTTTCACGAACACCGGGGAGCTGTTTTTT. Amino acid sequence: CASSQVVAFTNTGELFF.

The V gene is TRBV25-1, the J gene TRBJ1-1; tentatively, D is TRBD1 (5 bases). Trimming removed 2 bases at V and 7 bases at J, with 11 bases between. This CDR3 comprises 13 residues. Germline V lookup: CDR1 MGHDK, CDR2 SYGVNS. The CDR3 region has the DNA TGTGCCAGCAGTGAAAAAGGGGACTTTGAAGCTTTCTTT. Encoded protein: CASSEKGDFEAFF.